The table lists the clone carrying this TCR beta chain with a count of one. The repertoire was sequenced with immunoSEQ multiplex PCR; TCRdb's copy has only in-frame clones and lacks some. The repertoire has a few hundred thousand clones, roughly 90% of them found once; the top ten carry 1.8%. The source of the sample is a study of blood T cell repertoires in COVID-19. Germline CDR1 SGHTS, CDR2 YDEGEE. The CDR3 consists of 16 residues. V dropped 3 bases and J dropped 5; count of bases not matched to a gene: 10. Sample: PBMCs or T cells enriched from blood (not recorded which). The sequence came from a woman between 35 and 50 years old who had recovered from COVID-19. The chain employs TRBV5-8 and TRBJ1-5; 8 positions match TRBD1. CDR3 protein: CASSWTQDRAYQPQHF. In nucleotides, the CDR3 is TGTGCCAGCAGCTGGACTCAGGACAGGGCGTATCAGCCCCAGCATTTT.